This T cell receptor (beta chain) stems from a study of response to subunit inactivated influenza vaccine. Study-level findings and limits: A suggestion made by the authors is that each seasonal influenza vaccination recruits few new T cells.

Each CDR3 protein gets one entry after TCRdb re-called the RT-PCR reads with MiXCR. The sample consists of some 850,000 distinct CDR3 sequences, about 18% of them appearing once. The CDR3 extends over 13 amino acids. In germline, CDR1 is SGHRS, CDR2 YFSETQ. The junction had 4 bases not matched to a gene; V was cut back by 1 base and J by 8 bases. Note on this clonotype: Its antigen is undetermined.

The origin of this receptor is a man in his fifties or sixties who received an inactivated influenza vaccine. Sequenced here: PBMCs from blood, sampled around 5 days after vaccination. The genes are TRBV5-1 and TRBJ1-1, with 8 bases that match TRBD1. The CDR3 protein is CASSLSDRVEAFF. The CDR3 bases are TGCGCCAGCAGCTTGTCGGACAGGGTGGAAGCTTTCTTT. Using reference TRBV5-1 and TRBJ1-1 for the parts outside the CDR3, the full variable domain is KAGVTQTPRYLIKTRGQQVTLSCSPISGHRSVSWYQQTPGQGLQFLFEYFSETQRNKGNFPGRFSGRQFSNSRSEMNVSTLELGDSALYLCASSLSDRVEAFFGQGTRLTVV.